A selection of T cell receptor beta chains follows, all from one sample in a study of blood T cells in healthy people across ages. From the 5' RACE reads, TCRdb called clonotypes with MiXCR, one entry per CDR3 protein. This table has 800,000 or so distinct CDR3 sequences, about 62% appearing once. The sequenced material came from blood. Receptors originate from a man in his thirties or forties in good health. Both conserved end residues are part of each CDR3. A D gene is named only where the DNA matches it firmly. Where a row states a size, it is once, few, many or the class of an expanded clone; other rows omit it.

d_gene	j_gene	v_gene	abundance	CDR3aa	CDR3nt
TRBD1	TRBJ2-4	TRBV20-1	once	CSARDREGQGGTRAKNIQYF	TGCAGTGCTAGAGATAGGGAGGGACAGGGGGGGACCCGAGCCAAAAACATTCAGTACTTC
TRBD2	TRBJ2-1	TRBV4-2	few	CASSQETSGGYNEQFF	TGTGCCAGCAGCCAGGAGACTAGCGGGGGATACAATGAGCAGTTCTTC
TRBD2	TRBJ2-5	TRBV7-2	.	CASSTGWGGGSQETQYF	TGTGCCAGCAGCACGGGATGGGGCGGGGGGTCTCAAGAGACCCAGTACTTC
.	TRBJ2-4	TRBV6-1	many	CASSEARGRVGKNIQYF	TGTGCCAGCAGTGAAGCAAGGGGAAGGGTAGGGAAAAACATTCAGTACTTC
.	TRBJ2-3	TRBV14	.	CASSPTQTRDRTDTQYF	TGTGCCAGCAGCCCTACCCAGACTAGAGATCGCACAGATACGCAGTATTTT
.	TRBJ2-7	TRBV11-2	.	CAGSAPPRAGSYEQYF	TGTGCCGGCAGCGCACCACCCCGGGCAGGGTCCTACGAGCAGTACTTC
TRBD2	TRBJ2-4	TRBV30	once	CAWSGASGVAKNIQYF	TGTGCCTGGAGTGGAGCTAGCGGGGTAGCCAAAAACATTCAGTACTTC
.	TRBJ2-7	TRBV6-6	few	CASRRGGREAYEQYF	TGTGCCAGCAGGCGAGGGGGGCGAGAGGCGTACGAGCAGTACTTC
.	TRBJ2-2	TRBV4-2	.	CASSQGTASNTGELFF	TGTGCCAGCAGCCAAGGGACAGCCTCGAACACCGGGGAGCTGTTTTTT
.	TRBJ2-7	TRBV15	.	CATSTVGGDYEQYF	TGTGCCACCAGCACAGTCGGTGGGGACTACGAGCAGTACTTC
.	TRBJ2-7	TRBV12-3/TRBV12-4	.	CASSSWETIRQYF	TGTGCCAGCAGTTCATGGGAGACAATACGGCAGTACTTC
TRBD2	TRBJ2-7	TRBV7-2	.	CASSLAGGSSSYEQYF	TGTGCCAGCAGCTTAGCGGGGGGGTCTAGCTCCTACGAGCAGTACTTC
.	TRBJ2-3	TRBV3-1	.	CASSQGWMTLTDTQYF	TGTGCCAGCAGCCAAGGGTGGATGACACTGACAGATACGCAGTATTTT
TRBD1	TRBJ2-3	TRBV9	few	CASSLRQGRTDTQYF	TGTGCCAGCAGCCTACGACAGGGCCGCACAGATACGCAGTATTTT
.	TRBJ2-3	TRBV21-1	.	CASSKIEGTSGGLSDTQYF	TGTGCCAGCAGCAAAATAGAGGGGACTAGCGGGGGGCTCTCAGATACGCAGTATTTT
TRBD2	TRBJ2-1	TRBV7-3	.	CASSSHPLSGAPYNEQFF	TGTGCCAGCAGCTCACACCCCTTGAGCGGGGCGCCCTACAATGAGCAGTTCTTC
.	TRBJ2-7	TRBV11-2	.	CASSLVVLGAYEQYF	TGTGCCAGCAGCTTAGTGGTATTGGGGGCCTACGAGCAGTACTTC
TRBD1	TRBJ2-7	TRBV4-1	.	CASSHHKTGGNEQYF	TGCGCCAGCAGCCACCACAAGACAGGGGGGAACGAGCAGTACTTC
TRBD2	TRBJ2-1	TRBV9	.	CASSVVGGFSNEQFF	TGTGCCAGCAGCGTAGTGGGGGGGTTCAGCAATGAGCAGTTCTTC
TRBD2	TRBJ2-1	TRBV3-1	.	CASSRLAGGPNEQFF	TGTGCCAGCAGCAGACTAGCGGGGGGGCCGAATGAGCAGTTCTTC
.	TRBJ2-1	TRBV7-6	.	CASSLNEGGTSHEQFF	TGTGCCAGCAGCTTGAATGAAGGGGGGACCTCCCATGAGCAGTTCTTC
.	TRBJ2-5	TRBV5-1	.	CASSVTGMRETQYF	TGCGCCAGCAGCGTAACAGGGATGAGAGAGACCCAGTACTTC
.	TRBJ2-5	TRBV4-1	few	CASSPIPEKTQYF	TGCGCCAGCAGCCCCATCCCGGAAAAGACCCAGTACTTC
.	TRBJ2-1	TRBV20-1	few	CSAREDGAPAHNEQFF	TGCAGTGCTAGAGAGGACGGGGCTCCAGCCCACAATGAGCAGTTCTTC
TRBD1	TRBJ2-7	TRBV11-1	.	CASSLDYQGKAGQGVSYEQYF	TGTGCCAGCAGCTTAGACTATCAGGGGAAGGCGGGACAGGGAGTTTCCTACGAGCAGTACTTC
.	TRBJ1-5	TRBV12-3/TRBV12-4	.	CASSSTPGPQHF	TGTGCCAGCAGTTCGACCCCAGGGCCCCAGCATTTT
.	TRBJ2-1	TRBV9	.	CASSITVADYNEQFF	TGTGCCAGCAGCATAACGGTGGCAGACTACAATGAGCAGTTCTTC
TRBD2	TRBJ2-3	TRBV4-2	few	CASSQETSGGRDTQYF	TGTGCCAGCAGCCAAGAGACTAGCGGGGGTAGAGATACGCAGTATTTT
.	TRBJ2-2	TRBV21-1	.	CASIGGGNTGELFF	TGTGCCAGCATTGGCGGGGGAAACACCGGGGAGCTGTTTTTT
.	TRBJ2-7	TRBV9	many	CASSVGGGGDIAYEQYF	TGTGCCAGCAGCGTAGGTGGGGGAGGCGATATCGCCTACGAGCAGTACTTC
.	TRBJ2-1	TRBV5-1	.	CASSPGRVYNEQFF	TGCGCCAGCAGCCCTGGCCGCGTTTACAATGAGCAGTTCTTC
.	TRBJ2-1	TRBV11-3	.	CASSLVRGGHYNEQFF	TGTGCCAGCAGCTTAGTACGCGGGGGCCACTACAATGAGCAGTTCTTC
.	TRBJ2-1	TRBV28	few	CASSRPPGAGSIEQFF	TGTGCCAGCAGTCGCCCTCCGGGTGCAGGGTCTATTGAGCAGTTCTTC
.	TRBJ2-6	TRBV20-1	.	CSAPTGFSGANVLTF	TGCAGTGCGCCCACAGGGTTCTCTGGGGCCAACGTCCTGACTTTC
TRBD2	TRBJ2-1	TRBV20-1	once	CSDLTAGGNNEQFF	TGCAGTGACCTAACGGCGGGGGGTAACAATGAGCAGTTCTTC
.	TRBJ2-7	TRBV18	.	CASSPPGHERTEQYF	TGTGCCAGCTCACCACCGGGACACGAGAGGACCGAGCAGTACTTC
TRBD1	TRBJ2-7	TRBV12-3/TRBV12-4	.	CASSRTGGWYEQYF	TGTGCCAGCAGCCGGACAGGGGGCTGGTACGAGCAGTACTTC
.	TRBJ2-7	TRBV7-9	.	CASSRGIPEQYF	TGTGCCAGCAGCAGAGGGATTCCCGAGCAGTACTTC
.	TRBJ2-3	TRBV12-5	once	CASGLGGASTDTQYF	TGTGCTAGTGGTTTGGGAGGGGCAAGCACAGATACGCAGTATTTT
TRBD1	TRBJ1-2	TRBV12-3/TRBV12-4	.	CASSVGTGEYYGYTF	TGTGCCAGCAGTGTGGGGACAGGTGAATACTATGGCTACACCTTC
.	TRBJ2-3	TRBV4-2	.	CASSQRGTESSTDTQYF	TGTGCCAGCAGCCAACGCGGGACAGAATCTAGCACAGATACGCAGTATTTT
.	TRBJ2-4	TRBV20-1	.	CSASSGVAKNIQYF	TGCAGTGCATCGTCCGGGGTAGCCAAAAACATTCAGTACTTC
.	TRBJ1-4	TRBV4-2	.	CASSQDGTTNEKLFF	TGTGCCAGCAGCCAAGATGGGACAACTAATGAAAAACTGTTTTTT
TRBD2	TRBJ2-3	TRBV7-6	once	CASSFSGRRTDTQYF	TGTGCCAGCAGCTTTAGCGGGCGGCGCACAGATACGCAGTATTTT
.	TRBJ2-1	TRBV20-1	.	CSARDLASGWDEQFF	TGCAGTGCTAGAGATCTTGCATCGGGATGGGATGAGCAGTTCTTC
.	TRBJ2-1	TRBV7-9	.	CASSLVASFYEQFF	TGTGCCAGCAGCTTAGTGGCTAGCTTCTATGAGCAGTTCTTC
.	TRBJ1-2	TRBV29-1	few	CSVESTDHGYTF	TGCAGCGTTGAATCAACAGATCATGGCTACACCTTC
.	TRBJ2-3	TRBV12-3/TRBV12-4	few	CASSCGTVGTDTQYF	TGTGCCAGCAGTTGTGGAACAGTGGGGACAGATACGCAGTATTTT
.	TRBJ1-2	TRBV13	few	CASRGDGLGGYTF	TGTGCCAGCAGGGGGGACGGTTTAGGTGGCTACACCTTC
TRBD2	TRBJ2-3	TRBV4-2	few	CASSQGSGGRDTDTQYF	TGTGCCAGCAGCCAAGGTTCCGGAGGGAGGGACACAGATACGCAGTATTTT
TRBD2	TRBJ2-3	TRBV7-3	few	CASSPGTSAADTQYF	TGTGCCAGCAGCCCCGGGACTAGCGCGGCAGATACGCAGTATTTT
.	TRBJ1-4	TRBV20-1	few	CSVTRGQRNEKLFF	TGCAGTGTCACCCGGGGCCAGAGGAATGAAAAACTGTTTTTT
TRBD1	TRBJ2-7	TRBV15	.	CATSRTLRQGAYEQYF	TGTGCCACCAGCAGAACCCTTCGACAGGGGGCCTACGAGCAGTACTTC
.	TRBJ1-6	TRBV4-3	few	CASSQEGERRGSPLHF	TGCGCCAGCAGCCAAGAGGGGGAAAGGAGGGGATCACCCCTCCACTTT